This record looks at one TCR beta chain sequence and its context. What it binds is not known. The data are from a study of cytomegalovirus exposure and HLA in healthy donors. Study-wide results and caveats: There were about 160 TCR beta chains listed as cytomegalovirus-associated. In an earlier analysis, in roughly 580 donors, most V segments appeared productive either ~87% or ~30% of the time. The number of N-insertions in an Asian-associated ancestry cluster was reportedly below the roughly 670-donor mean in a later analysis. In a later analysis, HLA-associated beta chains showed higher expansion and lower generation probabilities than comparable chains.

Primers for the PCR totalled 60 Vbeta and 13 Jbeta. Only in-frame clones appear in the TCRdb table, and some are missing; sequencing was by immunoSEQ multiplex PCR. The sample records around 98,000 clones, about 81% being singletons. This TCR derives from a man aged 35-49 years in good health and CMV-seronegative. Input material: PBMCs.

The CDR3 spells CASRGQYTGELFF. The CDR3, as DNA: TGTGCCAGCAGGGGACAGTACACCGGGGAGCTGTTTTTT. V usage is TRBV6-6 and J usage is TRBJ2-2; 7 bases fit TRBD1. V was clipped by 6 bases and J by 3 bases; unmatched bases: 1. Germline CDR1 is MNHNY and CDR2 is SVGAGI (reference sequence). The CDR3 spans 13 residues.